The 17 T cell receptor beta chains presented below share a single source sample, sequenced in a study of T cell repertoires in cytomegalovirus infection. For these receptors, no antigen is known. TCRdb re-called the reads through MiXCR, storing one row per CDR3 protein. The table includes about 920,000 distinct CDR3 sequences, roughly 30% detected once. The specimen comprised cultured CD8+ T cells from PBMCs, sampled from culture after CMV antigen stimulation. All receptors derive from a human donor in good health (CMV status not recorded). Some clones in this sample may be carry-over from other donors' samples.

The CDR3 is CASSTGMVADTQYF. CDR3 coding DNA: TGTGCCAGCAGCACAGGGATGGTCGCAGATACGCAGTATTTT. This chain uses TRBV6-2 or TRBV6-3 with TRBJ2-3; TRBD1 might be the D (6 bases). The germline V gene has CDR1 MNHEY and CDR2 SVGEGT. CDR3 size: 14 residues. Trimming took off 6 bases at V and 4 bases at J, with 14 bases between the two ends.

The rearrangement links TRBV6-5 to TRBJ2-7; 7 nucleotides agree with TRBD1. V lost 8 bases to trimming and J lost 2 bases; unmatched junction nucleotides: 9. This CDR3 is 14 amino acids long. The V gene's germline CDR1 is MNHEY and CDR2 SVGAGI. The CDR3 loop is CASRGQKITYEQYV. The CDR3 region has the DNA TGTGCCAGCCGGGGACAGAAGATTACCTACGAGCAGTACGTC.

V gene TRBV12-3 or TRBV12-4 combines with J gene TRBJ1-1; D not resolved. CDR3 length equals 13 residues. Trimming shortened V by 10 bases and J by 3 bases, and 15 bases separated the two germline ends. The CDR3 nucleotides read TGTGCCATTCGGATTCGGCACCACACTGAAGCTTTCTTT. As protein: CAIRIRHHTEAFF.

Only a few counts were recorded for this clonotype. The chain recombines TRBV20-1 with TRBJ2-1, with D tentatively TRBD1 (5 bases). The V and J ends lost 3 bases and 0 bases respectively, with 12 bases between them. CDR1 and CDR2 from the germline V gene are DFQATT and SNEGSKA (reference sequence). The CDR3 consists of 15 residues. The CDR3 nucleotides read TGCAGTGCTAGGCAGGGCCTGAGCTCCTACAATGAGCAGTTCTTC. This sequence encodes CSARQGLSSYNEQFF.

The CDR3 bases are TGTGCCAGCATCCCTGTCATCGGGACAGGGGGCCCCATGAACACTGAAGCTTTCTTT. It is translated as CASIPVIGTGGPMNTEAFF. The chain employs TRBV7-9 and TRBJ1-1, with 12 positions matching TRBD1. V lost 7 bases to trimming and J lost 0 bases; unmatched junction nucleotides: 15. The CDR3 is 19 amino acids. Germline V gives CDR1 SEHNR, CDR2 FQNEAQ (reference sequence).

With regard to this clonotype: Given a much more abundant clone one base away, this may be a read error. This chain joins TRBV12-3 or TRBV12-4 and TRBJ1-2; 9 nucleotides align to TRBD1. The CDR3 extends over 14 amino acids. The trim removed 8 bases at V and 8 bases at J, leaving 12 bases unmatched. CDR3 nucleotide sequence: TGTGCCAGCGGTCTCGGGACAGGGTTGAGGGGCTACACCTTC. This gives the protein CASGLGTGLRGYTF.

V gene TRBV3-1 combines with J gene TRBJ2-1; 11 bases fit TRBD2. The CDR3 extends over 17 amino acids. Germline-derived CDR1 and CDR2 are LGHDT and YNNKEL (reference sequence). J gave up 1 base and V 4 bases, and 6 bases lay outside the gene matches. This CDR3 reads CASSLLAGGRSYNEQFF. In DNA, the CDR3 is TGTGCCAGCAGCCTATTAGCGGGGGGGCGGTCCTACAATGAGCAGTTCTTC.

The genes are TRBV29-1 and TRBJ1-2; D perhaps matches TRBD1 (6 bases). This CDR3 has 15 residues. The V gene's germline CDR1 is SQVTM and CDR2 ANQGSEA. V was trimmed by 4 bases and J by 1 base, leaving 16 bases between them. The CDR3 here is CSVGAGDANNYGYTF. CDR3 bases: TGCAGCGTTGGGGCAGGGGATGCGAATAACTATGGCTACACCTTC.

This clonotype has only a few counts. The V call is TRBV28, the J call TRBJ1-5; the D is unclear. The V gene's germline CDR1 is MDHEN and CDR2 SYDVKM. The CDR3 spans 16 residues. Trimming pared 1 base from V and 4 bases from J, leaving 14 bases between. CDR3 in amino acids: CASSLLVRVPNQPQHF. The CDR3 DNA reads TGTGCCAGCAGTTTATTAGTACGGGTTCCAAATCAGCCCCAGCATTTT.

The chain uses TRBV24-1 and TRBJ2-1; the D gene is possibly TRBD2 (5 bases). The germline gives CDR1 KGHDR, CDR2 SFDVKD. The CDR3 is made up of 13 amino acids. The V and J ends lost 9 bases and 7 bases respectively, with 15 bases between them. The CDR3 spells CATQERAKNEQFF. The CDR3 DNA is TGTGCCACCCAGGAGAGGGCGAAGAATGAGCAGTTCTTC.

The CDR3 reads CASSGDSSGNTIYF. DNA of the CDR3: TGTGCCAGCAGTGGGGACAGCTCTGGAAACACCATATATTTT. This chain links TRBV25-1 with TRBJ1-3, with 7 bases that match TRBD1. CDR3 size: 14 residues. Trimming took 4 bases from V and 0 from J; bases not matched to a gene: 0. From germline, CDR1 is MGHDK and CDR2 SYGVNS.

This clonotype was observed once. Compared with germline, one end of the junction differs, possibly owing to a read error. The V gene is TRBV7-2, the J gene TRBJ2-7; D possibly uses TRBD1 or TRBD2 (7 bases each). CDR3 size: 14 residues. Germline CDR1 and CDR2: SGHTA and FQGNSA. The chain's CDR3 is CVSTSSGGGYEQYF. The DNA for the CDR3 is TGTGTCAGCACCTCGTCAGGGGGGGGCTACGAGCAGTACTTC.

This rearrangement joins TRBV14 to TRBJ1-1; D call uncertain. CDR3 length: 15 amino acids. Trimming removed 4 bases from V and 1 base from J, with 13 bases in between. The germline V gene encodes CDR1 SGHDN and CDR2 FVKESK. The CDR3 loop is CASSPFRGRNTEAFF. The CDR3 nucleotides read TGTGCCAGCAGCCCCTTTAGAGGGAGGAACACTGAAGCTTTCTTT.

The chain is built from TRBV20-1 and TRBJ2-3; the D is unclear. Germline CDR1 reads DFQATT; CDR2 reads SNEGSKA (reference sequence). Trimming stripped 3 bases from V and 0 bases from J, with 13 bases between. The CDR3 has 15 residues. In DNA form, the CDR3 reads TGCAGTGCTAGCGAGAATGAACTAAGCACAGATACGCAGTATTTT. This encodes CSASENELSTDTQYF.

This clonotype was seen a handful of times. V is TRBV6-5 and J is TRBJ2-1; possibly TRBD1 or TRBD2 for D (6 bases each). The V end was cut by 8 bases, the J end by 10 bases, with 15 bases between. This CDR3 region has 12 residues. Germline assignment: CDR1 MNHEY and CDR2 SVGAGI. The CDR3 sequence: CASLGGHGEQFF. In nucleotides, the CDR3 is TGTGCCAGCCTTGGGGGGCACGGAGAGCAGTTCTTC.

The chain carries TRBV19 and TRBJ2-1, with D uncertain. Deletions cut 4 bases from V and 1 base from J, with 11 bases between. Germline V gene sequence: CDR1 LNHDA, CDR2 SQIVND (reference sequence). The CDR3 spans 15 residues. The CDR3: CASSTEPRSYNEQFF. In DNA form, the CDR3 reads TGTGCCAGTAGTACTGAGCCCCGGTCCTACAATGAGCAGTTCTTC.

The rearrangement links TRBV6-2 or TRBV6-3 to TRBJ2-3; a possible D gene is TRBD2 (7 bases). Deletions cut 0 bases from V and 6 bases from J, with 16 bases between. CDR3 length equals 16 residues. Germline CDR1 MNHEY, CDR2 SVGEGT. Here the CDR3 DNA reads TGTGCCAGCAGTTACTCGATTACGGGGGGCTTCGATACGCAGTATTTT. It translates to CASSYSITGGFDTQYF.